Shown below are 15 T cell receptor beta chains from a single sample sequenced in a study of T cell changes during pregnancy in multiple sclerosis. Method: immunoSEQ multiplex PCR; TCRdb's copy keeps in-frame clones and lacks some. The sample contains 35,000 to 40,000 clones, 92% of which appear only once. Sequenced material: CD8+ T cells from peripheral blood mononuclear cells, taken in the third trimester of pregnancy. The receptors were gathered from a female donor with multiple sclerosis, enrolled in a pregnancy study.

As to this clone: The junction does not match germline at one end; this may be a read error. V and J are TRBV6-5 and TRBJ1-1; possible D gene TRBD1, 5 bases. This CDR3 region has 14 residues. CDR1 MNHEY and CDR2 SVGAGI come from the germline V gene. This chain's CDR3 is CASSYYSGKDEAFF. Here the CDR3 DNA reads TGTGCAAGCAGTTACTATTCAGGGAAGGATGAAGCTTTCTTT.

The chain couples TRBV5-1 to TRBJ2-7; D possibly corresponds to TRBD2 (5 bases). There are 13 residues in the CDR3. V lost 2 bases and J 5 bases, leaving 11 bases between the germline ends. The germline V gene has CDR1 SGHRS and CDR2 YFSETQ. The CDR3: CASSFEGMDEQYF. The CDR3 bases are TGCGCCAGCAGCTTCGAGGGAATGGACGAGCAGTACTTC.

DNA of the CDR3: TGTGCCAGCAGCTCAGCCCAGGGGGATCGGGACGAGCAGTACTTC. Protein product: CASSSAQGDRDEQYF. The chain carries TRBV27 and TRBJ2-7, with 7 bases that match TRBD1. CDR1 MNHEY and CDR2 SMNVEV come from the germline V gene (reference sequence). The CDR3 is 15 amino acids. After removal of 6 bases from V and 5 bases from J, the junction contained 13 bases not matched to a gene.

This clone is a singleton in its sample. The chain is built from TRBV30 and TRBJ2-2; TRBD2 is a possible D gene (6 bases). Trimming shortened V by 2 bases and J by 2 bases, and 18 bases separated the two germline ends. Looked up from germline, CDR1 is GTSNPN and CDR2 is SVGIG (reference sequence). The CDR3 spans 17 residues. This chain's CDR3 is CAWSSPTGLSNTGELFF. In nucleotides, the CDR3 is TGTGCCTGGAGTTCACCTACGGGACTTTCCAACACCGGGGAGCTGTTTTTT.

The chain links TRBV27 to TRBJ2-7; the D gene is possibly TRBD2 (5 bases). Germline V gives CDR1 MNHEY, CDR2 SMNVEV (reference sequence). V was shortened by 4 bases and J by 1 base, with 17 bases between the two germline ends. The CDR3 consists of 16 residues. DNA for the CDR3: TGTGCCAGCAGTTCCCCCGGACTCCCCGGGTCCTACGAGCAGTACTTC. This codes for CASSSPGLPGSYEQYF.

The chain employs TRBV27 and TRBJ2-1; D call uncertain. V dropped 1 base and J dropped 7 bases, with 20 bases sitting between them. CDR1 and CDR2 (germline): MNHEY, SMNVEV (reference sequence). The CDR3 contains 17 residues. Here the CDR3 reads CASSLFPPLGVNNEQFF. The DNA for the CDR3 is TGTGCCAGCAGTTTATTCCCGCCTCTGGGCGTTAATAATGAGCAGTTCTTC.

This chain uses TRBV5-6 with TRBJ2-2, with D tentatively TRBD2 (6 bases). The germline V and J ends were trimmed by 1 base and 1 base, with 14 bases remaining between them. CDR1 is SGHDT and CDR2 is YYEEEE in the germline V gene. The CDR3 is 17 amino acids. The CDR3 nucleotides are TGTGCCAGCAGCTTGAGTGGCTTGCGGGAGAACACCGGGGAGCTGTTTTTT. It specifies CASSLSGLRENTGELFF.

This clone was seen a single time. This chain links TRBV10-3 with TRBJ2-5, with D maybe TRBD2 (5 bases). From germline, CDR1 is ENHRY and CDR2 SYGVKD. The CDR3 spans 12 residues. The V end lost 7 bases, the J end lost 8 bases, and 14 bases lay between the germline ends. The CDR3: CAITSPSGTQYF. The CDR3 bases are TGTGCCATCACCTCCCCCTCGGGAACCCAGTACTTC.

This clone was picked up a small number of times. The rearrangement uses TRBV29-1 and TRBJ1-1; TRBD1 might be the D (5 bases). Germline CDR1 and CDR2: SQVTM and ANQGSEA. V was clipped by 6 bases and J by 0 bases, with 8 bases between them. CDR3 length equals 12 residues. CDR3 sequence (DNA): TGCAGCGTCAGGGCTATGAACACTGAAGCTTTCTTT. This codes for CSVRAMNTEAFF.

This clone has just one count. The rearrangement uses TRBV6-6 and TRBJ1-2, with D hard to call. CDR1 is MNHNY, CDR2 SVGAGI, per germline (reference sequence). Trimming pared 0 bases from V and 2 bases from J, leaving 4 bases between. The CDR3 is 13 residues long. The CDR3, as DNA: TGTGCCAGCAGTTACTCGGAGAACTATGGCTACACCTTC. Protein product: CASSYSENYGYTF.

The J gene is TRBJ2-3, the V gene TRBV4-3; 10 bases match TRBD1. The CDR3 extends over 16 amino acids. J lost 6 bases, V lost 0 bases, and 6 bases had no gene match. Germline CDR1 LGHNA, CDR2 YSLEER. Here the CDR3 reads CASSQETGQGFDTQYF. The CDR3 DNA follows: TGCGCCAGCAGCCAAGAAACGGGACAGGGGTTTGATACGCAGTATTTT.

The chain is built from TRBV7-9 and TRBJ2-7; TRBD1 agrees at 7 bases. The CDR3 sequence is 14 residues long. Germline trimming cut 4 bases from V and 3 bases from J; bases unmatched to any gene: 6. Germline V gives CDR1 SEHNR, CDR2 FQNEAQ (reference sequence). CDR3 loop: CASSSRDRDYEQYF. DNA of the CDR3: TGTGCCAGCAGCTCCAGGGACAGAGACTACGAGCAGTACTTC.

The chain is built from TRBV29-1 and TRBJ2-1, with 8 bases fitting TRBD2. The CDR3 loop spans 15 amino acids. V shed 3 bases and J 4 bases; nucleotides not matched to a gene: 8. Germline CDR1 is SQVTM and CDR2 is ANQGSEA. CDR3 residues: CSVDLETSAYNEQFF. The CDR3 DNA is TGCAGCGTTGACCTAGAGACTAGCGCGTACAATGAGCAGTTCTTC.

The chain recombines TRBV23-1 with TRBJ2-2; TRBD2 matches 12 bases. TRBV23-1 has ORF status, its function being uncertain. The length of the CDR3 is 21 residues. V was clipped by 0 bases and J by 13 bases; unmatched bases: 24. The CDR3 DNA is TGCGCCAGCAGTCAATCGGAGAGACAGGGAACCGGACTAGCGGGACGCCGTGGGCTGTTTTTT. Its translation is CASSQSERQGTGLAGRRGLFF.

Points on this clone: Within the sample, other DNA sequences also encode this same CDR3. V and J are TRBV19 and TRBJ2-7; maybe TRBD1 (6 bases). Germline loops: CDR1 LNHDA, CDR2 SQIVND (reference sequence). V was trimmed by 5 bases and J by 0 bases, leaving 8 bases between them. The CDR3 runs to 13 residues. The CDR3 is CASSPGHSYEQYF. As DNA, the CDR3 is TGTGCCAGTAGTCCGGGACACTCCTACGAGCAGTACTTC.